These T cell receptor beta chains were read from a single sample in a study of response to subunit inactivated influenza vaccine. One entry per CDR3 protein, called by TCRdb with MiXCR from the RT-PCR reads. The sample holds 400,000 to 650,000 distinct CDR3 sequences, roughly 7.6% seen once. The source was PBMCs from blood, collected about 23 months after vaccination. The receptor source for this set is a man aged 50 to 69 who received an inactivated influenza vaccine. The CDR3 runs from the conserved cysteine through the conserved F or W. The D gene is left open where the match is weak. Only some rows state a clone size, as once, few, many or a class for expanded clones.

d_call: NA
v_call: TRBV7-6
j_call: TRBJ1-2
clone_size: NA
cdr3_length: 15
cdr3_nt: TGTGCCAGCAGCCCGTCGGGCTTAGCGGACTATGGCTACACCTTC
cdr3_aa: CASSPSGLADYGYTF

d_call: NA
v_call: TRBV27
j_call: TRBJ2-7
clone_size: many
cdr3_length: 18
cdr3_nt: TGTGCCAGCAGTTCCCGACTATACGATCTTGGCCCTACCTACGAGCAGTACTTC
cdr3_aa: CASSSRLYDLGPTYEQYF

d_call: TRBD1
v_call: TRBV20-1
j_call: TRBJ2-5
clone_size: many
cdr3_length: 13
cdr3_nt: TGCAGTGCTAGACCACAGGGGCGAGAGACCCAGTACTTC
cdr3_aa: CSARPQGRETQYF

d_call: NA
v_call: TRBV11-2
j_call: TRBJ1-6
clone_size: many
cdr3_length: 15
cdr3_nt: TGTGCCAGCAGCTTATCGGCAGGGCGAGGTTCACCCCTCCACTTT
cdr3_aa: CASSLSAGRGSPLHF

d_call: NA
v_call: TRBV4-2
j_call: TRBJ1-2
clone_size: few
cdr3_length: 17
cdr3_nt: TGTGCCAGCAGCCAAGAACCCGACGGCGGTCCACACTATGGCTACACCTTC
cdr3_aa: CASSQEPDGGPHYGYTF

d_call: NA
v_call: TRBV4-2
j_call: TRBJ1-6
clone_size: NA
cdr3_length: 16
cdr3_nt: TGTGCCAGCAGCCAAGGTCGAGGCTTCGGTGGTTCACCCCTCCACTTT
cdr3_aa: CASSQGRGFGGSPLHF

d_call: NA
v_call: TRBV7-9
j_call: TRBJ2-7
clone_size: NA
cdr3_length: 16
cdr3_nt: TGTGCCAGCAGCAACGGACAGTTTTTCCTCTCCTACGAGCAGTACTTC
cdr3_aa: CASSNGQFFLSYEQYF

d_call: NA
v_call: TRBV20-1
j_call: TRBJ1-5
clone_size: NA
cdr3_length: 13
cdr3_nt: TGCAGTGCTCTAGACGGTAGCAATCAGCCCCAGCATTTT
cdr3_aa: CSALDGSNQPQHF

d_call: TRBD1
v_call: TRBV29-1
j_call: TRBJ2-1
clone_size: few
cdr3_length: 13
cdr3_nt: TGCAGCGTAGACGGGACAGGGGTGAATGAGCAGTTCTTC
cdr3_aa: CSVDGTGVNEQFF

d_call: TRBD1
v_call: TRBV29-1
j_call: TRBJ2-2
clone_size: NA
cdr3_length: 14
cdr3_nt: TGCAGCGTTTATGGACAGGGTACGACCGGGGAGCTGTTTTTT
cdr3_aa: CSVYGQGTTGELFF

d_call: TRBD2
v_call: TRBV20-1
j_call: TRBJ2-7
clone_size: NA
cdr3_length: 17
cdr3_nt: TGCAGTGCTAGAAAGTACCGGGAGGGTCTAGGATCCTACGAGCAGTACTTC
cdr3_aa: CSARKYREGLGSYEQYF

d_call: NA
v_call: TRBV20-1
j_call: TRBJ2-3
clone_size: NA
cdr3_length: 13
cdr3_nt: TGCAGTGCCCTGGACAGATACACAGATACGCAGTATTTT
cdr3_aa: CSALDRYTDTQYF

d_call: TRBD2
v_call: TRBV18
j_call: TRBJ2-1
clone_size: few
cdr3_length: 15
cdr3_nt: TGTGCCAGCTCACCGGGACTAGGGGGGCGCAATGAGCAGTTCTTC
cdr3_aa: CASSPGLGGRNEQFF

d_call: NA
v_call: TRBV20-1
j_call: TRBJ2-1
clone_size: NA
cdr3_length: 11
cdr3_nt: TGCAGTGCTAGGCCGAGCAATGAGCAGTTCTTC
cdr3_aa: CSARPSNEQFF

d_call: TRBD2
v_call: TRBV6-5
j_call: TRBJ2-2
clone_size: many
cdr3_length: 15
cdr3_nt: TGTGCCAGCAGTTACGCGGGAGGGAGCACCGGGGAGCTGTTTTTT
cdr3_aa: CASSYAGGSTGELFF

d_call: TRBD1
v_call: TRBV28
j_call: TRBJ2-1
clone_size: NA
cdr3_length: 16
cdr3_nt: TGTGCCAGCAGCTTAGGGGGGACAGGACTTTACAATGAGCAGTTCTTC
cdr3_aa: CASSLGGTGLYNEQFF

d_call: NA
v_call: TRBV4-2
j_call: TRBJ2-1
clone_size: NA
cdr3_length: 13
cdr3_nt: TGTGCCAGCAGCCAAGATCCAGCAGGCGAGCAGTTCTTC
cdr3_aa: CASSQDPAGEQFF

d_call: NA
v_call: TRBV11-2
j_call: TRBJ2-2
clone_size: NA
cdr3_length: 15
cdr3_nt: TGTGCCAGCAGCTTAAGTCTAGGCGGTGGCGGGGAGCTGTTTTTT
cdr3_aa: CASSLSLGGGGELFF

d_call: TRBD1
v_call: TRBV7-2
j_call: TRBJ1-5
clone_size: few
cdr3_length: 14
cdr3_nt: TGTGCCAGCAGCTCGTCAGGGGGCGGGCAGCCCCAGCATTTT
cdr3_aa: CASSSSGGGQPQHF

d_call: NA
v_call: TRBV6-6
j_call: TRBJ2-3
clone_size: many
cdr3_length: 12
cdr3_nt: TGTGCCAGCAGCCCCGGGGGAGATACGCAGTATTTT
cdr3_aa: CASSPGGDTQYF

d_call: NA
v_call: TRBV5-1
j_call: TRBJ2-1
clone_size: NA
cdr3_length: 15
cdr3_nt: TGCGCCAGCAGCTTGGCCGGAGGGAGCGTCGATGAGCAGTTCTTC
cdr3_aa: CASSLAGGSVDEQFF

d_call: NA
v_call: TRBV25-1
j_call: TRBJ1-4
clone_size: few
cdr3_length: 14
cdr3_nt: TGTGCCAGCAGTGAATCGGGGGACATCAAAACTTTGTTTTTT
cdr3_aa: CASSESGDIKTLFF

d_call: NA
v_call: TRBV5-5
j_call: TRBJ1-2
clone_size: few
cdr3_length: 14
cdr3_nt: TGTGCCAGCAGCTTGGAACAGTTCGGTAATGGCTACACCTTC
cdr3_aa: CASSLEQFGNGYTF

d_call: NA
v_call: TRBV24-1
j_call: TRBJ1-1
clone_size: many
cdr3_length: 15
cdr3_nt: TGTGCCACCAGTTCAACACGAACAGGGTCCACTGAAGCTTTCTTT
cdr3_aa: CATSSTRTGSTEAFF

d_call: NA
v_call: TRBV9
j_call: TRBJ2-2
clone_size: few
cdr3_length: 15
cdr3_nt: TGTGCCAGCAGCCCCACAGTTACGAACACCGGGGAGCTGTTTTTT
cdr3_aa: CASSPTVTNTGELFF

d_call: NA
v_call: TRBV24-1
j_call: TRBJ1-5
clone_size: NA
cdr3_length: 16
cdr3_nt: TGTGCCACCGGCCGAACAGGGATTTGGGGCAATCAGCCCCAGCATTTT
cdr3_aa: CATGRTGIWGNQPQHF

d_call: NA
v_call: TRBV20-1
j_call: TRBJ2-5
clone_size: few
cdr3_length: 11
cdr3_nt: TGCAGTGCTAACGCATTAGAGACCCAGTACTTC
cdr3_aa: CSANALETQYF

d_call: TRBD1
v_call: TRBV7-9
j_call: TRBJ2-5
clone_size: NA
cdr3_length: 15
cdr3_nt: TGTGCCAGCAGCCAGCAGGACAGGGGAATGGAGACCCAGTACTTC
cdr3_aa: CASSQQDRGMETQYF

d_call: TRBD2
v_call: TRBV5-5
j_call: TRBJ2-1
clone_size: few
cdr3_length: 15
cdr3_nt: TGTGCCAGCAGCAAGGGACTAGCAGTAGACAATGAGCAGTTCTTC
cdr3_aa: CASSKGLAVDNEQFF

d_call: NA
v_call: TRBV7-3
j_call: TRBJ2-1
clone_size: NA
cdr3_length: 16
cdr3_nt: TGTGCCAGCAGCTCAGGCTACAGGAGGGGGTACAATGAGCAGTTCTTC
cdr3_aa: CASSSGYRRGYNEQFF

d_call: TRBD2
v_call: TRBV20-1
j_call: TRBJ2-7
clone_size: NA
cdr3_length: 15
cdr3_nt: TGCAGTGCTACGGGACTAGCGGGATCTGGACTCGAGCAGTACTTC
cdr3_aa: CSATGLAGSGLEQYF

d_call: NA
v_call: TRBV18
j_call: TRBJ1-2
clone_size: NA
cdr3_length: 15
cdr3_nt: TGTGCCAGCTCACTTGACCACGTGGGAGGCTATGGCTACACCTTC
cdr3_aa: CASSLDHVGGYGYTF

d_call: TRBD2
v_call: TRBV11-2
j_call: TRBJ2-7
clone_size: few
cdr3_length: 15
cdr3_nt: TGTGCCAGCAGCGAACTAGCGGGGGGTTTGTACGAGCAGTACTTC
cdr3_aa: CASSELAGGLYEQYF

d_call: TRBD1
v_call: TRBV20-1
j_call: TRBJ2-7
clone_size: NA
cdr3_length: 14
cdr3_nt: TGCAGTGCTGCCCCCTGGACAGGGGTTCGCGAGCAGTACTTC
cdr3_aa: CSAAPWTGVREQYF

d_call: TRBD2
v_call: TRBV7-3
j_call: TRBJ2-1
clone_size: NA
cdr3_length: 16
cdr3_nt: TGTGCCAGCAGCAAAACCGGGACTAGGATTGAAAATGAGCAGTTCTTC
cdr3_aa: CASSKTGTRIENEQFF

d_call: NA
v_call: TRBV9
j_call: TRBJ1-4
clone_size: NA
cdr3_length: 15
cdr3_nt: TGTGCCAGCAGCCCCCATGGTGCAACTAATGAAAAACTGTTTTTT
cdr3_aa: CASSPHGATNEKLFF

d_call: NA
v_call: TRBV4-2
j_call: TRBJ2-7
clone_size: few
cdr3_length: 16
cdr3_nt: TGTGCCAGCAGCCGAGACCCGGGACGATCGTTTTACGCGGTTTACTTC
cdr3_aa: CASSRDPGRSFYAVYF

d_call: NA
v_call: TRBV6-2/TRBV6-3
j_call: TRBJ1-1
clone_size: many
cdr3_length: 15
cdr3_nt: TGTGCCAGCAGTTACACCATGCGGGGGATTATTGAAGCTTTCTTT
cdr3_aa: CASSYTMRGIIEAFF

d_call: NA
v_call: TRBV10-3
j_call: TRBJ2-3
clone_size: many
cdr3_length: 14
cdr3_nt: TGTGCCATCAGGCCCTTTGGAAGCACAGATACGCAGTATTTT
cdr3_aa: CAIRPFGSTDTQYF

d_call: NA
v_call: TRBV20-1
j_call: TRBJ2-3
clone_size: few
cdr3_length: 14
cdr3_nt: TGCAGTGCTAGCTCGGGGCCTAACACAGATACGCAGTATTTT
cdr3_aa: CSASSGPNTDTQYF